This T cell receptor beta chain was sequenced during a study of OX40 agonist ivuxolimab in advanced cancers. About the study: The patients received agonistic anti-OX40 (CD134) antibody ivuxolimab. Partial responses were observed in three patients, of whom one had hepatocellular carcinoma and two had cutaneous melanoma. Study conclusions and caveats: Clonal expansion among partial responders at 0.1-3.0 mg/kg ranked near the lowest.

The CDR3 is 14 amino acids. CDR1 and CDR2 from the germline V gene are LNHDA and SQIVND (reference sequence). Trimming cost V 3 bases and J 8 bases, with 16 bases left between them. Using immunoSEQ multiplex PCR, the repertoire was profiled, and TCRdb retains in-frame clones only, with some absent. This table holds some 45,000 clones, approximately 80% found once. Notes on this clone: Its antigen is undetermined.

This TCR came from an adult with an advanced solid tumor such as melanoma, head and neck, liver or kidney cancer. The chain recombines TRBV19 with TRBJ1-1, with D possibly matching TRBD1 (5 bases). Sequencing used CD4+ or CD8+ T cells sorted from blood, obtained in a trial of the OX40 agonist ivuxolimab. The CDR3 DNA sequence: TGTGCCAGTAGTATCGACAGTGATGATAAGGAAGCTTTCTTT. This sequence encodes CASSIDSDDKEAFF.